A selection of T cell receptor beta chains follows, all from one sample in a study of blood T cell repertoires in COVID-19. TCRdb's copy holds only in-frame clones and misses some; the assay was immunoSEQ multiplex PCR. Of hundreds of thousands of clones in the sample, around 84% were seen once. What was sequenced was PBMCs or T cells enriched from blood (not recorded which). The receptors come from a woman aged 50 to 60 who had recovered from COVID-19. Both conserved end residues are part of each CDR3. A D gene is named only where the DNA matches it firmly. The size of a clone is reported for some rows only, either as once, few or many, or as a class for expanded clones.

j_gene | v_gene | d_gene | abundance | CDR3nt | CDR3aa
TRBJ1-5 | TRBV19 | . | . | TGTGCCAGCACAATCAATAAAGGGGCTCAGCCCCAGCATTTT | CASTINKGAQPQHF
TRBJ2-2 | TRBV28 | TRBD2 | . | TGTGCCAGCGCGCCGGGACTAGGCCTCTCCACCGGGGAGCTGTTTTTT | CASAPGLGLSTGELFF
TRBJ1-2 | TRBV12-3/TRBV12-4 | . | . | TGTGCCAGCAGCACACAGGGTACATCGGGCTACACCTTC | CASSTQGTSGYTF
TRBJ2-3 | TRBV27 | . | . | TGTGCCAGCAGTTTACGGGTCCTTAGCACAGATACGCAGTATTTT | CASSLRVLSTDTQYF
TRBJ2-7 | TRBV28 | TRBD2 | . | TGTGCCAGCAGCTACGGGACTAGCGGGTACGAGCAGTACTTC | CASSYGTSGYEQYF
TRBJ2-5 | TRBV19 | . | . | TGTGCCAGCCAGGGACAACCCCAAGAGACCCAGTACTTC | CASQGQPQETQYF
TRBJ1-6 | TRBV30 | TRBD1 | . | TGTGCCTGGAGTGTACAGGGGATGAGCTCCTATAATTCACCCCTCCACTTT | CAWSVQGMSSYNSPLHF
TRBJ2-1 | TRBV14 | TRBD2 | . | TGTGCCAGCAGCCGACCTAGTCCGAGCGGGAGGCGATATGAGCAGTTCTTC | CASSRPSPSGRRYEQFF
TRBJ1-3 | TRBV7-2 | . | . | TGTGCCAGCAGCTTCACAGGGAGTGGAAACACCATATATTTT | CASSFTGSGNTIYF
TRBJ2-3 | TRBV5-1 | . | . | TGCGCCAGCAGCTTGGGCGCAGATACGCAGTATTTT | CASSLGADTQYF
TRBJ1-2 | TRBV5-1 | . | . | TGCGCCAGCAGCTTGGGGCAGGGGCAGAGTCTTTATGGCTACACCTTC | CASSLGQGQSLYGYTF
TRBJ1-2 | TRBV15 | . | . | TGTGCCACCAGCAGAGATCGTGCAGGGCAGAACTATGGCTACACCTTC | CATSRDRAGQNYGYTF
TRBJ1-2 | TRBV27 | . | few | TGTGCCAGCAAAAAGGGACAAGCTATAGGTGGCTACACCTTC | CASKKGQAIGGYTF
TRBJ2-2 | TRBV24-1 | TRBD1 | . | TGTGCCACCAGCAGGGGGTCAGGCGGGGAGCTGTTTTTT | CATSRGSGGELFF
TRBJ1-3 | TRBV30 | TRBD1 | . | TGTGCCTGGAGTCGAGGGACAGCTGGAAACACCATATATTTT | CAWSRGTAGNTIYF
TRBJ2-2 | TRBV7-6 | . | . | TGTGCCAGCAGCTTATATAGCCTCTCGAACACCGGGGAGCTGTTTTTT | CASSLYSLSNTGELFF
TRBJ2-1 | TRBV6-5 | . | . | TGTGCCAGCAGTCGGCGGACTGGCGGGAAAGCTGAGCAGTTCTTC | CASSRRTGGKAEQFF
TRBJ1-2 | TRBV5-1 | TRBD1 | . | TGCGCCAGCAGCTTAGGGACAGGGTTCGCCTATGGCTACACCTTC | CASSLGTGFAYGYTF
TRBJ1-1 | TRBV10-3 | . | . | TGTGCCATCAGTGGAAGGGGTCGGATGAACACTGAAGCTTTCTTT | CAISGRGRMNTEAFF
TRBJ2-3 | TRBV7-2 | . | . | TGTGCCAGCAGCGAAAGCGAGATTAGCACAGATACGCAGTATTTT | CASSESEISTDTQYF
TRBJ2-3 | TRBV5-1 | TRBD2 | . | TGCGCCAGCGGCAAAAGCGGGAGGGCGGATACGCAGTATTTT | CASGKSGRADTQYF
TRBJ2-2 | TRBV20-1 | . | . | TGCAGTGCTAGTCAGGTTGGACGGGGCACCGGGGAGCTGTTTTTT | CSASQVGRGTGELFF
TRBJ1-1 | TRBV5-1 | . | . | TGCGCCAGCGCTTACGGGGGGTTGAACACTGAAGCTTTCTTT | CASAYGGLNTEAFF